Sequencing of this TCR beta chain was carried out in a study of blood T cells in healthy people across ages (dated by TCRdb to 2013 to 2016). About the study as a whole: In model experiments, template switching captured roughly one uniquely barcoded TCR beta cDNA molecule for every two T cells. Two additional independent replicas of 1 million unique cDNA reads from the same blood draw were analyzed for two donors (one aged 18 to 30 and one aged 80 or older). Age-related changes in TCR beta repertoire diversity were measured in the study by deep sequencing normalized with unique cDNA molecular identifiers. Donors of different ages were randomly distributed across sequencing lanes to avoid experimental bias. Donors were grouped into four age groups: young (average about 15 years), middle-aged (approximately 41), aged (approximately 58) and long-lived (82). The investigation overall reported the following: Compared with the aged group, the long-lived group had more naive CD4+ T cells, fewer expanded clones and increased TCR diversity, a pattern suggesting age selection. The CMV infection status of donors was not known, potentially confounding age-related changes in expanded clonotypes. Estimates of total diversity from one million sequenced T cells were regarded as lower bounds and underestimates. Observed TCR beta diversity per million T cells fell roughly linearly with age, and a significant reduction was already apparent by age around 44. Because profiling used bulk unsorted PBMCs, naive and antigen-experienced compartments could not be compared conclusively. There was a strong correlation between observed TCR beta diversity and the percentage of naive T cells measured by flow cytometry.

Libraries came from 5' RACE. The sequencer listed for this sample is Illumina HiSeq 2500. A second PCR of roughly 7 to 12 cycles was performed with a sample-barcoded 5' primer and a J-beta primer mix. A template-switch 5' adaptor carrying 12 random nucleotides introduced a unique molecular identifier onto each TCR beta cDNA molecule. Each sample yielded at least 2.5 million CDR3-containing paired-end reads. The Mint cDNA synthesis kit, primed by a TRBC-specific oligonucleotide, was used to synthesize first-strand cDNA from all RNA. Following uracil-DNA glycosylase treatment, a first 18-cycle PCR with universal primers M1SS and BC2_uni_R was performed on all cDNA. The paper's processing steps were these. For normalization, 1 million high-quality reads were randomly selected from each sample, with every read carrying a distinct molecular identifier. Instead of being binned into consensus sequences, reads with shared molecular identifiers were discarded. CDR3 identification, clonotype clustering and error correction used MiTCR with a Q25 quality threshold and the strictest error-elimination algorithm. A nonparametric unseen species model with Euler transformation was used to estimate a lower bound on total TCR beta diversity. In TCRdb, the public reads were trimmed at Q25 with fastp and aligned with MiXCR, with productive beta chains retained. CDR3 protein duplicates are merged, each entry listing the most common genes and DNA. For this entry, the V and J calls and clone size follow TCRdb and not the study's own pipeline. The sample profile shows around 710,000 distinct CDR3 sequences; approximately 39% of them were found once. 20% to 25% of the sample goes to the ten largest clones.

From the cysteine up to the phenylalanine, the CDR3 has a length of 14 residues. Only CDR3 DNA remains: 42 bases, in frame from the first base. Germline trimming: 5 bases from V, 5 bases from J; junction bases outside gene matches: 9. The germline V gene (reference sequence) supplies CDR1 DFQATT and CDR2 SNEGSKA. In the case of this clonotype: There is no known antigen for this receptor. Per-base qualities were not stored, and no clone one base away is much larger.

The donors were roughly 40 Caucasian individuals from Russia, aged roughly 6 to 90 years, who were systemically healthy. Each donor gave 8.5 to 10 milliliters of peripheral blood, collected into EDTA-treated Vacutainer tubes. Ficoll-Paque density-gradient centrifugation was used to isolate PBMCs, with at least 6 million obtained per sample. Total RNA was extracted from PBMCs with Trizol reagent, with at least 5.5 micrograms obtained per sample. Naive CD45RAhigh/CD27high T cell percentages were measured by flow cytometry on a PBMC aliquot from every donor. The rearrangement joined TRBV20-1 to TRBJ2-3; TRBD2 aligns with 8 central bases. This clonotype was sampled from a woman aged 55-70 years in good health. Source material: blood. In nucleotide form, the sequence is TGCAGTGCTCACAGCGGGAGTATCTTAGATACGCAGTATTTT. Its translation reads: CSAHSGSILDTQYF.